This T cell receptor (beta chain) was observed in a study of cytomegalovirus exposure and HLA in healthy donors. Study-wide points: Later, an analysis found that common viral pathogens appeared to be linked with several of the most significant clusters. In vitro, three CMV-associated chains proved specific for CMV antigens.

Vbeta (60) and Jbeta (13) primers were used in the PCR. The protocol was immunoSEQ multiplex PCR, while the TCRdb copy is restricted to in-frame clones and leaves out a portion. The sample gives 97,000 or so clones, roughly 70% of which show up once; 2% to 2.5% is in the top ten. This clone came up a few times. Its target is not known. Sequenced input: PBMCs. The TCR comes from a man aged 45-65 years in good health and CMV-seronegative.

CDR3 DNA: TGCGCCAGCAGCTTGGCCGGAGGTGGCGGGGGAGCCCAAGAGACCCAGTACTTC. Protein sequence: CASSLAGGGGGAQETQYF. J is TRBJ2-5 and V is TRBV5-1, with 7 nucleotides matching TRBD2. Germline V gives CDR1 SGHRS, CDR2 YFSETQ. This CDR3 contains 18 residues. V gave up 0 bases and J gave up 1 base; unmatched junction bases: 12.